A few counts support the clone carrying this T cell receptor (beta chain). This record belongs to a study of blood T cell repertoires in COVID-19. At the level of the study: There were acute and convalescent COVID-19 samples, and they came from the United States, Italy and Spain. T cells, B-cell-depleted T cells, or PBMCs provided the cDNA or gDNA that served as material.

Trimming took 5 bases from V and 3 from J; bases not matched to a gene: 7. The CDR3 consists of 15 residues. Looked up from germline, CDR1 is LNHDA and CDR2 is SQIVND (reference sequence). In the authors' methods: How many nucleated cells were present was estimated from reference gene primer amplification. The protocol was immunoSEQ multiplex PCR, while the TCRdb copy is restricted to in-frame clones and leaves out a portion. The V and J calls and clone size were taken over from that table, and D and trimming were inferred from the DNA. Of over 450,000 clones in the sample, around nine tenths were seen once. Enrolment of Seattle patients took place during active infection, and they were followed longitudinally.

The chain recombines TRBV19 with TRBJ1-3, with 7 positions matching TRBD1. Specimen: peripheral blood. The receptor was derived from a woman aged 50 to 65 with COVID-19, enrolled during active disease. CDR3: CASSLLQGNGNTIYF. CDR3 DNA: TGTGCCAGTAGTCTGTTACAGGGGAATGGAAACACCATATATTTT.